The next 17 T cell receptor beta chains were all read from a single sample in a study of quantifying T cell responses using KT2 cells. Study information: TCR alpha and beta constant-region primers primed reverse transcription of RNA.

The cDNA 3' end received a ligated oligonucleotide with a UMI. First-round PCR used about 4 cycles and beta primers RC1.1 and RC1.2 covering TRBC1 and TRBC2. TCRdb itself ran the UMI-ligation and nested PCR reads through MiXCR, one entry per CDR3 protein. In the table there are tens of thousands of distinct CDR3 sequences, approximately 13% of which are singletons. Sequenced material: PBMCs spiked with cells of the T cell clone KT2. The receptors here all came from a human donor.

The J gene is TRBJ2-7, the V gene TRBV14; 10 nucleotides agree with TRBD2. Germline V gene sequence: CDR1 SGHDN, CDR2 FVKESK. J was trimmed by 1 base and V by 2 bases; bases with no gene match: 5. The CDR3 spans 16 residues. The CDR3 bases are TGTGCCAGCAGCCAAAAGGGACTAGCGTCATCCTACGAGCAGTACTTC. Translating it yields CASSQKGLASSYEQYF.

This clonotype was seen more than once but under ten times. The junction shows a germline mismatch at one end, possibly a read error. This chain links TRBV28 with TRBJ2-7; D is possibly TRBD2 (6 bases). Looked up from germline, CDR1 is MDHEN and CDR2 is SYDVKM. The CDR3 runs 14 residues. CDR3 DNA sequence: TGTGCCAGCAGCCTACACCCTGCCCTAGCCGGGAGTAACTTC. Protein product: CASSLHPALAGSNF.

This clonotype has at least ten counts. The CDR3 spells CASSPRAGRAIDEAFF. The CDR3 region has the DNA TGTGCCAGCTCACCGCGAGCCGGACGGGCCATCGACGAAGCTTTCTTT. This chain links TRBV18 with TRBJ1-1; D uncertain. Trimming took 3 bases from V and 8 from J, leaving 22 bases between them. The CDR3 runs to 16 residues. Looked up from germline, CDR1 is KGHSH and CDR2 is LQKENI.

CDR3 in amino acids: CSAESGNEQYF. The CDR3 nucleotides are TGCAGTGCGGAATCGGGGAACGAGCAGTACTTC. The chain has TRBV20-1 and TRBJ2-7; D possibly corresponds to TRBD2 (5 bases). V was clipped by 6 bases and J by 5 bases, with 11 bases between them. This CDR3 has 11 amino acids. Germline V gene data show CDR1 as DFQATT and CDR2 as SNEGSKA (reference sequence).

This clonotype occurred a few times. This chain connects TRBV6-5 to TRBJ1-6; 10 nucleotides align to TRBD1. The CDR3 contains 19 residues. Trimming at V came to 2 bases and at J to 2 bases, leaving 9 bases not matched to a gene. Germline assignment: CDR1 MNHEY and CDR2 SVGAGI. CDR3 DNA sequence: TGTGCCAGCAGTTACACCTGGACAGGGGGAGGTACCTATAATTCACCCCTCCACTTT. This encodes CASSYTWTGGGTYNSPLHF.

This clonotype was seen only a few times. The chain is built from TRBV6-6 and TRBJ2-5; 7 nucleotides match TRBD2. Germline CDR1 MNHNY, CDR2 SVGAGI (reference sequence). Trimming at V came to 7 bases and at J to 1 base, leaving 9 bases not matched to a gene. This CDR3 spans 15 amino acids. CDR3 sequence: CASNSLGLPQETQYF. The DNA of the CDR3 is TGTGCCAGCAATTCCTTGGGACTACCCCAAGAGACCCAGTACTTC.

This chain uses TRBV24-1 with TRBJ2-5; no clear D gene. V was pared by 1 base and J by 5 bases, with 4 bases between. This CDR3 comprises 12 residues. Germline CDR1 reads KGHDR; CDR2 reads SFDVKD. CDR3 sequence reads: CATSDFAETQYF. In DNA form, the CDR3 reads TGTGCCACCAGTGATTTTGCGGAGACCCAGTACTTC.

On this clonotype itself: Because the CDR3 is missing its conserved closing phenylalanine or tryptophan, this is likely a read error. The chain joins TRBV11-3 to TRBJ2-1, with D tentatively TRBD2 (6 bases). CDR3 length equals 14 residues. The V gene's germline CDR1 is SGHNT and CDR2 YENEEA. CDR3 region: CASSLVGTHNEQFL. Written as DNA, the CDR3 is TGCGCCAGCAGCTTAGTCGGGACTCACAATGAGCAGTTCCTC.

A note on this clonotype: Being one base from a much bigger clone, this may be a read error. V and J are TRBV5-8 and TRBJ2-3, with 12 nucleotides matching TRBD2. The length of the CDR3 is 18 residues. Germline CDR1 reads SGHTS; CDR2 reads YDEGEE. The CDR3 loop is CASSLAFTSGGRTDTHYF. The CDR3 DNA reads TGTGCCAGCAGCTTGGCTTTCACTAGCGGGGGGCGTACAGATACGCATTATTTT.

The rearrangement links TRBV20-1 to TRBJ2-5; 8 bases align to TRBD2. CDR3 length: 14 amino acids. Germline CDR1 is DFQATT and CDR2 is SNEGSKA (reference sequence). V gave up 6 bases and J gave up 0 bases; unmatched junction bases: 6. The CDR3 is CSALRGAYQETQYF. CDR3 DNA sequence: TGCAGTGCCCTGCGGGGGGCTTACCAAGAGACCCAGTACTTC.

This rearrangement joins TRBV5-1 to TRBJ2-1; D not resolved. V gave up 4 bases and J gave up 5 bases, with 16 bases separating them. CDR1 and CDR2 (germline): SGHRS, YFSETQ. The CDR3 contains 15 residues. The CDR3, as DNA: TGCGCCAGCAGCGCGTACAGTATCTTGAACAATGAGCAGTTCTTC. Amino acid sequence: CASSAYSILNNEQFF.

The V call is TRBV27, the J call TRBJ1-1, with 8 bases identical to TRBD1. The CDR3 is made up of 18 amino acids. In germline, CDR1 is MNHEY, CDR2 SMNVEV (reference sequence). The trim removed 9 bases at V and 8 bases at J, leaving 26 bases unmatched. The CDR3 DNA reads as TGTGCCAGTAAAAGGGGGATGAGGACAGGGTTGGTGGGGGTCGAAGCTTTCTTT. This gives the protein CASKRGMRTGLVGVEAFF.

The sample holds a few counts of this clonotype. Written as DNA, the CDR3 is TGTGCCAGCAGCTTACCCAGAAGCTCTGGAAACACCATATATTTT. Encoded protein: CASSLPRSSGNTIYF. The chain links TRBV7-2 to TRBJ1-3; D is unresolved. This CDR3 is 15 amino acids long. CDR1 SGHTA and CDR2 FQGNSA come from the germline V gene. V shed 2 bases and J shed 0 bases, with 8 bases lying between them.

The CDR3 coding sequence is TGTGCCAGCAGTCCTACCCGGACAGGGGCCACAGATACGCAGTATTTT. This gives the protein CASSPTRTGATDTQYF. The rearrangement uses TRBV6-2 or TRBV6-3 and TRBJ2-3; TRBD1 agrees at 9 bases. This CDR3 is built from 16 residues. Germline CDR1 MNHEY, CDR2 SVGEGT. The ends lost 5 bases at V and 2 bases at J; junction bases unmatched: 8.

In its sample, this clonotype was seen a few times. The chain carries TRBV6-5 and TRBJ1-1, with a possible D match to TRBD1 (6 bases). In germline, CDR1 is MNHEY, CDR2 SVGAGI. V was cut by 8 bases and J by 8 bases, with 15 bases left in between. This CDR3 is 12 amino acids long. CDR3 in DNA: TGTGCCAGCCATCGGGGGGGACAAGAAGCTTTCTTT. Translated: CASHRGGQEAFF.

V gene TRBV12-3 or TRBV12-4 combines with J gene TRBJ2-1; D is ambiguous. V shed 3 bases and J shed 5 bases, with 11 bases lying between them. The CDR3 is made up of 14 amino acids. The CDR3 region has the DNA TGTGCCAGCAGTTTCTCCGGAACCCACAATGAGCAGTTCTTC. Its translation: CASSFSGTHNEQFF.

This clonotype turned up a few times. The V and J genes are TRBV4-2 and TRBJ2-1; tentatively, D is TRBD1 (6 bases). The ends were cut back, 3 bases at V and 6 bases at J, with 15 bases in the middle. Germline-derived CDR1 and CDR2 are LGHNA and YNFKEQ. This CDR3 spans 15 amino acids. CDR3 region: CASSQHTGTINEQFF. The DNA of the CDR3 is TGTGCCAGCAGCCAGCATACAGGGACAATCAATGAGCAGTTCTTC.